This TCR beta chain was captured in a study of blood T cell repertoires in COVID-19. Sequencing used immunoSEQ multiplex PCR; TCRdb keeps in-frame clones, though not all of them. The sample lists about 220,000 clones, 82% occurring once. This CDR3 has 19 residues. V was trimmed by 1 base and J by 10 bases, leaving 26 bases between them. The germline V gene has CDR1 SGHVS and CDR2 FNYEAQ. Recruits, aged about 18 to 95 years, lived in 24 US areas. The V gene is TRBV7-6, the J gene TRBJ1-6; D perhaps matches TRBD1 (5 bases). Sequenced sample: PBMCs or T cells enriched from blood (not recorded which). This receptor was taken from a woman aged 55-70 years who had recovered from COVID-19. The CDR3 nucleotides are TGTGCCAGCAGCTTAGGGACGCGACATCGAAAAGGGGAAAGGTCACCCCTCCACTTT. Its protein is CASSLGTRHRKGERSPLHF. The full variable domain, its missing parts supplied by reference TRBV7-6 and TRBJ1-6, is GAGVSQSPRYKVTKRGQDVALRCDPISGHVSLYWYRQALGQGPEFLTYFNYEAQQDKSGLPNDRFSAERPEGSISTLTIQRTEQRDSAMYRCASSLGTRHRKGERSPLHFGNGTRLTVT.